Presented here are 22 T cell receptor beta chains from one specimen sequenced in a study of T cell responses to AZD1222 COVID-19 vaccine. Method: immunoSEQ multiplex PCR; TCRdb's copy keeps in-frame clones and lacks some. The sample yields under 35,000 clones, 70% to 90% seen once. Sequencing used peripheral blood, obtained 28 days after the second AZD1222 dose. The receptors were gathered from an adult who received the AZD1222 COVID-19 vaccine.

The J gene is TRBJ1-2, the V gene TRBV7-9; possibly TRBD1 for D (5 bases). Germline values: CDR1 SEHNR, CDR2 FQNEAQ (reference sequence). The ends were cut back, 5 bases at V and 1 base at J, with 14 bases in the middle. This CDR3 comprises 15 residues. CDR3 amino acids: CASSLGTAGNYGYTF. CDR3 nucleotide sequence: TGTGCCAGCAGCCTAGGGACGGCGGGTAACTATGGCTACACCTTC.

This chain uses TRBV7-8 with TRBJ2-5; D unresolved. Trimming cost V 5 bases and J 7 bases, with 11 bases left between them. The CDR3 totals 12 residues. CDR1 and CDR2 (germline): SGHVS, FQNEAQ. This CDR3 reads CASSRTEGTQYF. The CDR3 DNA sequence: TGTGCCAGCAGCCGTACGGAAGGGACCCAGTACTTC. Supplemented by reference TRBV7-8 and TRBJ2-5, the full variable domain reads GAGVSQSPRYKVAKRGQDVALRCDPISGHVSLFWYQQALGQGPEFLTYFQNEAQLDKSGLPSDRFFAERPEGSVSTLKIQRTQQEDSAVYLCASSRTEGTQYFGPGTRLLVL.

This chain links TRBV5-6 with TRBJ2-1; 13 bases agree with TRBD2. Germline values: CDR1 SGHDT, CDR2 YYEEEE. This CDR3 spans 17 amino acids. V was pared by 5 bases and J by 0 bases, with 5 bases of the junction left unmatched. DNA for the CDR3: TGTGCCAGCAGACGGACTAGCGGGGGTCTCTCCTACAATGAGCAGTTCTTC. Its translation: CASRRTSGGLSYNEQFF.

This clone counts as medium-sized. The sample contains more than one DNA sequence encoding this CDR3. V usage is TRBV4-3 and J usage is TRBJ1-1; no clear D. The V and J ends lost 4 bases and 2 bases respectively, with 8 bases between them. The CDR3 is 13 residues long. Germline CDR1 reads LGHNA; CDR2 reads YSLEER. This chain's CDR3 is CASSPFRNTEAFF. The CDR3, as DNA: TGCGCCAGCAGCCCTTTTCGCAACACTGAAGCTTTCTTT.

This chain joins TRBV27 and TRBJ2-4; weak D call: TRBD2 (6 bases). Deletions cut 6 bases from V and 3 bases from J, with 21 bases between. This CDR3 is built from 17 residues. The germline V gene encodes CDR1 MNHEY and CDR2 SMNVEV (reference sequence). The CDR3 DNA sequence: TGTGCCAGCAGACACTACGGGGGACTCCCGGGCAAAAACATTCAGTACTTC. Its translation: CASRHYGGLPGKNIQYF.

This clone was seen only a few times. V gene TRBV2 combines with J gene TRBJ1-5, with 7 bases identical to TRBD1. The CDR3 is 15 residues long. Germline CDR1 SNHLY, CDR2 FYNNEI. Trimming at V came to 3 bases and at J to 6 bases, leaving 8 bases not matched to a gene. CDR3 nucleotides: TGTGCCAGCAGTGATGAGGCGACAGGGACTCAGCCCCAGCATTTT. Its translation is CASSDEATGTQPQHF.

For the CDR3, the DNA is TGTGCCAGCAGCTTACGCTCGGGAATAGCGGGGGGCCTCTACGAGCAGTACTTC. This sequence encodes CASSLRSGIAGGLYEQYF. This sequence joins TRBV7-2 and TRBJ2-7; 10 nucleotides align to TRBD2. Germline loops: CDR1 SGHTA, CDR2 FQGNSA. CDR3 size: 18 residues. Trimming took 2 bases from V and 3 from J; bases not matched to a gene: 13.

This clone was detected once. The rearrangement joins TRBV11-2 to TRBJ2-2, with 8 nucleotides matching TRBD1. This CDR3 has 14 amino acids. From germline, CDR1 is SGHAT and CDR2 FQNNGV. J gave up 3 bases and V 7 bases, and 4 bases lay outside the gene matches. As DNA, the CDR3 is TGTGCCAGCAACCGACAGGGGTACACCGGGGAGCTGTTTTTT. It yields the protein CASNRQGYTGELFF.

This chain joins TRBV4-2 and TRBJ1-6; 7 nucleotides line up with TRBD1. The CDR3 is 16 amino acids. V lost 0 bases, J lost 9 bases, and 8 bases stayed unmatched. The germline gives CDR1 LGHNA, CDR2 YNFKEQ. Here the CDR3 reads CASSQETGAAGSPLHF. The CDR3 nucleotides are TGTGCCAGCAGCCAAGAAACAGGGGCGGCGGGTTCACCCCTCCACTTT.

The J gene is TRBJ2-3, the V gene TRBV3-1 (or the pseudogene TRBV3-2), with 8 bases identical to TRBD2. With V trimmed by 4 bases and J by 2 bases, 8 bases remained unmatched. CDR1 and CDR2 from the germline V gene are LGHDT and YNNKEL (reference sequence). CDR3 length equals 16 residues. The CDR3 loop is CASSLGAGESTDTQYF. In nucleotides, the CDR3 is TGTGCCAGCAGCCTCGGAGCGGGGGAGTCCACAGATACGCAGTATTTT.

V and J are TRBV5-1 and TRBJ2-7, with D possibly matching TRBD1 (6 bases). The germline CDR1 and CDR2 sequences are SGHRS and YFSETQ. Trimming left V 0 bases short and J 1 base short, with 14 bases between. The CDR3 has 16 residues. The CDR3 region is CASSLGAGAASYEQYF. The DNA of the CDR3 is TGCGCCAGCAGCTTGGGAGCAGGGGCCGCGTCCTACGAGCAGTACTTC. Drawing the rest from reference TRBV5-1 and TRBJ2-7, the complete variable domain is KAGVTQTPRYLIKTRGQQVTLSCSPISGHRSVSWYQQTPGQGLQFLFEYFSETQRNKGNFPGRFSGRQFSNSRSEMNVSTLELGDSALYLCASSLGAGAASYEQYFGPGTRLTVT.

The chain employs TRBV19 and TRBJ2-2; D is unresolved. The CDR3 is 14 amino acids. Between the trimmed V and J ends, which lost 2 bases and 5 bases, there was a span of 9 bases. Germline assignment: CDR1 LNHDA and CDR2 SQIVND (reference sequence). The CDR3 spells CASSIIPRTGELFF. CDR3 coding DNA: TGTGCCAGTAGTATAATTCCGAGGACCGGGGAGCTGTTTTTT. Full variable domain (remainder filled in from reference TRBV19 and TRBJ2-2): DGGITQSPKYLFRKEGQNVTLSCEQNLNHDAMYWYRQDPGQGLRLIYYSQIVNDFQKGDIAEGYSVSREKKESFPLTVTSAQKNPTAFYLCASSIIPRTGELFFGEGSRLTVL.

V usage is TRBV3-1 (or the pseudogene TRBV3-2) and J usage is TRBJ1-1; the D gene is possibly TRBD1 (6 bases). The V gene lost 3 bases and the J gene lost 10 bases, with 15 bases spanning the gap. From germline, CDR1 is LGHDT and CDR2 YNNKEL (reference sequence). The CDR3 spans 13 residues. CDR3 coding DNA: TGTGCCAGCAGCCAGAACAGGGAAGAGAGAGCTTTCTTT. It is translated as CASSQNREERAFF.

This chain joins TRBV19 and TRBJ2-1; TRBD2 matches at 9 bases. CDR1 and CDR2 from the germline V gene are LNHDA and SQIVND (reference sequence). The J segment lost 9 bases and the V segment lost 5 bases, leaving 5 bases of the junction unmatched. The CDR3 totals 13 residues. The CDR3 sequence: CASSGGGATEQFF. The CDR3 nucleotides are TGTGCCAGTAGTGGCGGGGGGGCCACTGAGCAGTTCTTC.

The chain combines TRBV6-5 with TRBJ1-5; 8 positions agree with TRBD1. The CDR3 is 15 amino acids. Germline V gene data show CDR1 as MNHEY and CDR2 as SVGAGI. The J segment lost 0 bases and the V segment lost 6 bases, leaving 4 bases of the junction unmatched. As DNA, the CDR3 is TGTGCCAGCAGCACGGACAGGGCTAGCAATCAGCCCCAGCATTTT. Protein product: CASSTDRASNQPQHF.

This chain links TRBV10-3 with TRBJ1-2; TRBD1 matches at 9 bases. This CDR3 is built from 14 residues. V was clipped by 0 bases and J by 6 bases; unmatched bases: 2. Germline CDR1 and CDR2: ENHRY and SYGVKD. CDR3 DNA sequence: TGTGCCATCAGTGAGTCTACAGGGGGCAATGGCTACACCTTC. Encoded protein: CAISESTGGNGYTF.

The chain couples TRBV6-5 to TRBJ2-5; 7 bases map to TRBD2. The V gene end was trimmed by 0 bases and the J gene end by 9 bases; junction bases not matched to a gene: 13. This CDR3 has 16 residues. Germline CDR1 and CDR2: MNHEY and SVGAGI. The chain's CDR3 is CASSYSRDYPSVAQYF. DNA of the CDR3: TGTGCCAGCAGTTACTCTCGGGACTACCCCAGTGTCGCCCAGTACTTC.

This clone was recorded a few times. J is TRBJ2-6 and V is TRBV7-2; D gene uncertain. CDR1 and CDR2 (germline): SGHTA, FQGNSA. V gave up 7 bases and J gave up 1 base, with 14 bases separating them. The CDR3 is 16 amino acids. The CDR3 DNA follows: TGTGCCAGCACCTCTGGCTTGGGATCTGGGGCCAACGTCCTGACTTTC. The encoded protein is CASTSGLGSGANVLTF.

The gene calls are TRBV9 and TRBJ1-3; 9 bases agree with TRBD1. The CDR3 spans 17 residues. CDR1 and CDR2 (germline): SGDLS, YYNGEE. The J segment lost 2 bases and the V segment lost 4 bases, leaving 10 bases of the junction unmatched. The CDR3 here is CASSPKTGGRPGNTIYF. For the CDR3, the DNA is TGTGCCAGCAGCCCAAAGACAGGGGGGCGGCCTGGAAACACCATATATTTT.

This clone was observed once. The V gene is TRBV6-4, the J gene TRBJ2-2, with D possibly TRBD2 on 5 matching bases. The CDR3 has 16 residues. Germline V gene data show CDR1 as MRHNA and CDR2 as SNTAGT. V dropped 3 bases and J dropped 5 bases, with 16 bases sitting between them. CDR3 loop: CASSEGSYPGTGELFF. In DNA, the CDR3 is TGTGCCAGCAGTGAGGGGAGCTATCCCGGTACCGGGGAGCTGTTTTTT.

This clone appeared a few times. V and J are TRBV5-4 and TRBJ2-1; 11 nucleotides agree with TRBD2. CDR1 is SGHNT and CDR2 is YYREEE in the germline V gene (reference sequence). This CDR3 spans 17 amino acids. The trim removed 2 bases at V and 7 bases at J, leaving 11 bases unmatched. CDR3 sequence (DNA): TGTGCCAGCAGCTTAGATAGCGGGGGGGCCGAAGGGAATGAGCAGTTCTTC. Translation: CASSLDSGGAEGNEQFF.

The V and J genes are TRBV5-1 and TRBJ2-5; 14 nucleotides match TRBD2. This CDR3 has 17 residues. Germline V lookup: CDR1 SGHRS, CDR2 YFSETQ. After removal of 4 bases from V and 2 bases from J, the junction contained 7 bases not matched to a gene. CDR3 loop: CASSLGLAGDTQETQYF. CDR3 in DNA: TGCGCCAGCAGCCTGGGACTAGCGGGGGATACACAAGAGACCCAGTACTTC.